A selection of T cell receptor beta chains follows, all from one sample in a study of patients and donors after allogeneic stem cell transplantation. Each CDR3 protein gets one entry after TCRdb re-called the RT-PCR reads with MiXCR. The sample consists of 800,000 to 1,000,000 distinct CDR3 sequences, about a sixth of them appearing once. Sequencing input: blood, either unsorted or a sorted T cell fraction (not recorded which). These receptors were obtained from a human donor who was either an allogeneic HSCT recipient or a stem cell or donor lymphocyte infusion donor (not recorded which). It is not recorded whose cells these are; they may come from a transplant donor. The CDR3 runs from the conserved cysteine through the conserved F or W. D genes are given only for firm matches. Clone size is shown for a subset of rows, as once, few, many or a class of expanded clone.

v_gene	j_gene	abundance	d_gene	CDR3aa	CDR3nt
TRBV4-1	TRBJ1-6	few	-	CASSPEQSGRNSPLHF	TGCGCCAGCAGCCCCGAGCAGTCCGGGAGGAATTCACCCCTCCACTTT
TRBV20-1	TRBJ1-2	few	-	CSAKASADGYTF	TGCAGTGCGAAGGCGTCGGCGGATGGCTACACCTTC
TRBV6-1	TRBJ1-2	-	-	CASSGTLGYGYTF	TGTGCCAGCAGTGGGACTTTGGGGTATGGCTACACCTTC
TRBV12-3/TRBV12-4	TRBJ1-1	-	TRBD1	CASSFLTGAEAFF	TGTGCCAGCAGTTTCTTGACAGGGGCTGAAGCTTTCTTT
TRBV19	TRBJ1-4	-	-	CASYDAEDEKLFF	TGTGCCAGTTATGACGCCGAGGATGAAAAACTGTTTTTT
TRBV10-2	TRBJ1-6	many	TRBD1	CASSGTGGNSPLHF	TGCGCCAGCAGCGGGACAGGGGGCAATTCACCCCTCCACTTT
TRBV7-2	TRBJ2-7	few	TRBD1	CASSLVSGGPEQYF	TGTGCCAGCAGCTTAGTTTCAGGGGGCCCCGAGCAGTACTTC
TRBV7-2	TRBJ1-3	-	-	CASSYGPIHSGNTIYF	TGTGCCAGCAGCTACGGACCAATCCACTCTGGAAACACCATATATTTT
TRBV29-1	TRBJ2-6	many	-	CSALGHGASGANVLTF	TGCAGCGCCTTGGGACACGGAGCCTCTGGGGCCAACGTCCTGACTTTC
TRBV14	TRBJ2-3	-	-	CASSQDVAPPDTQYF	TGTGCCAGCAGCCAAGATGTGGCTCCGCCAGATACGCAGTATTTT
TRBV7-8	TRBJ2-4	few	-	CASSQQGLKYF	TGTGCCAGCAGCCAACAGGGCCTGAAGTACTTC
TRBV5-1	TRBJ2-3	-	TRBD2	CASNGLAIDTQYF	TGCGCCAGCAACGGACTAGCCATAGATACGCAGTATTTT
TRBV5-1	TRBJ1-1	few	-	CASSPRWHSMNTEAFF	TGCGCCAGCAGCCCACGATGGCACAGCATGAACACTGAAGCTTTCTTT